Listed here is a single T cell receptor (beta chain). Per the original data handling: Researchers report that nucleated cell counts were estimated from reference gene primer amplification. The repertoire was sequenced with immunoSEQ multiplex PCR; TCRdb's copy has only in-frame clones and lacks some. That table gives V, J and clone size, and the DNA gave D and trimming. The repertoire has about 380,000 clones, around 90% of them found once; the top ten carry 6.5% to 8%. This sample is part of a study of blood T cell repertoires in COVID-19. As for the study in general: The United States, Italy and Spain provided the acute and convalescent COVID-19 samples. PBMCs, B-cell-depleted T cells, or T cells were the source of the cDNA or gDNA that made up the material.

V shed 9 bases and J shed 1 base, with 22 bases lying between them. From germline, CDR1 is LNHDA and CDR2 SQIVND (reference sequence). The CDR3 extends over 17 amino acids. The sequence was obtained from a man in his late teens or twenties with active or convalescent COVID-19. The specimen sequenced was peripheral blood. The chain combines TRBV19 with TRBJ1-5, with a possible D match to TRBD1 (6 bases). Here the CDR3 DNA reads TGTGCCAGCGACACAGGGAGTTTATTTTTGAGCAATCAGCCCCAGCATTTT. This gives the protein CASDTGSLFLSNQPQHF.